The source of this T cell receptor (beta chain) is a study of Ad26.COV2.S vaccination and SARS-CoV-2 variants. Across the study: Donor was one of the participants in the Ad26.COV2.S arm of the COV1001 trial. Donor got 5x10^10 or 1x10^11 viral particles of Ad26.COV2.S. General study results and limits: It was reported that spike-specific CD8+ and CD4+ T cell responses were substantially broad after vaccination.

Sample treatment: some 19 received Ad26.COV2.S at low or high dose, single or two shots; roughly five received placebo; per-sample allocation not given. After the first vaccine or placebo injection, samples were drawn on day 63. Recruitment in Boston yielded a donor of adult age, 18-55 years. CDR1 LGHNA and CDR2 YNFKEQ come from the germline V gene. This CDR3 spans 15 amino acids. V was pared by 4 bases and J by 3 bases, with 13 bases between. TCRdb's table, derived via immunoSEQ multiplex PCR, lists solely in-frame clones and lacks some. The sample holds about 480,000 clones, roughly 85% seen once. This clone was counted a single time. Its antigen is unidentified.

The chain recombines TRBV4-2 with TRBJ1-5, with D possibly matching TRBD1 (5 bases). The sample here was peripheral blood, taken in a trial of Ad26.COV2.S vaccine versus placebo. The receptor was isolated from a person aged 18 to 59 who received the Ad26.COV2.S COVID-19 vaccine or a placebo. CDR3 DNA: TGTGCCAGCAGCCTTACGGTGGGGCCCAATCAGCCCCAGCATTTT. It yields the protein CASSLTVGPNQPQHF.